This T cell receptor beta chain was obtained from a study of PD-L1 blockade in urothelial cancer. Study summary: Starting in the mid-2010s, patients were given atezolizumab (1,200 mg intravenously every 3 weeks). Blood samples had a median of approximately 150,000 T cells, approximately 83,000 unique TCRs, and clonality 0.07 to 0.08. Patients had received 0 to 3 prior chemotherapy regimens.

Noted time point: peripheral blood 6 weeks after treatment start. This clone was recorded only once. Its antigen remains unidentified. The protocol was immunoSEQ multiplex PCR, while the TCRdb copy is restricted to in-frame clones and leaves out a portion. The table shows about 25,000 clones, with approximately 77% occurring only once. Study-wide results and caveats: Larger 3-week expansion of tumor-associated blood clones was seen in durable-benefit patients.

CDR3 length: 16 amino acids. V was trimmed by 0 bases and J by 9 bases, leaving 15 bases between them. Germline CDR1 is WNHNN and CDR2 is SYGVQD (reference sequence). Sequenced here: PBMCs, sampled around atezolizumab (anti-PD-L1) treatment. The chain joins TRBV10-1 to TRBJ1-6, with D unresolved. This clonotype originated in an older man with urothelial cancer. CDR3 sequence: CASSESGFSRGSPLHF. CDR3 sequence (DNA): TGCGCCAGCAGTGAGTCGGGATTTTCCCGGGGTTCACCCCTCCACTTT.